The next 2 T cell receptor beta chains were all read from a single sample in a study of T cells after yellow fever vaccination. MiXCR, run by TCRdb on the 5' RACE reads, gives a single entry per CDR3 protein. The table includes 500,000 to 700,000 distinct CDR3 sequences, approximately 21% detected once. Material: PBMCs, obtained 15 days after the yellow fever booster vaccination. Receptors were obtained from a man under 40 who received the YFV17D yellow fever vaccine.

This chain links TRBV25-1 with TRBJ1-4, with D maybe TRBD1 (6 bases). V was cut by 3 bases and J by 1 base, with 21 bases left in between. The CDR3 is 19 amino acids. Looked up from germline, CDR1 is MGHDK and CDR2 is SYGVNS. The CDR3 nucleotides are TGTGCCAGCAGTGACCCGGCCTGGGGGGCTGGGTTAACTAATGAAAAACTGTTTTTT. Its protein is CASSDPAWGAGLTNEKLFF.

The genes are TRBV25-1 and TRBJ2-5, with a weak D call TRBD1 (6 bases). This CDR3 comprises 17 residues. The germline gives CDR1 MGHDK, CDR2 SYGVNS. Trimming took 3 bases from V and 2 from J, leaving 19 bases between them. The DNA of the CDR3 is TGTGCCAGCAGTGACCTCAGGACAGTCACGAATCAAGAGACCCAGTACTTC. It encodes CASSDLRTVTNQETQYF.